The present entry profiles one T cell receptor (beta chain) with its context. The target antigen is unknown. Primers for the PCR totalled 60 Vbeta and 13 Jbeta. Some clones are missing from TCRdb's copy, which holds only in-frame ones; the method was immunoSEQ multiplex PCR. The data hold fewer than 250,000 clones, with about three quarters observed a single time. The data were obtained in a study of cytomegalovirus exposure and HLA in healthy donors. Study at large: Of all 400 or so donors who were genotyped, around 82% belonged to the Caucasian-associated ancestry cluster.

Findings and caveats of the study: There were some public TCRs occurring in many donors, but most TCR sequences were rare.

The CDR3 has 17 residues. V was clipped by 3 bases and J by 8 bases; unmatched bases: 15. Germline V gives CDR1 MDHEN, CDR2 SYDVKM. The sequenced sample was PBMCs. The chain is built from TRBV28 and TRBJ2-1; 8 bases agree with TRBD1. This receptor was taken from a male donor in good health and CMV-seronegative. The CDR3: CASSFPADRGSGDEQFF. The CDR3 DNA follows: TGTGCCAGCAGTTTCCCCGCCGACAGGGGTTCGGGCGATGAGCAGTTCTTC.